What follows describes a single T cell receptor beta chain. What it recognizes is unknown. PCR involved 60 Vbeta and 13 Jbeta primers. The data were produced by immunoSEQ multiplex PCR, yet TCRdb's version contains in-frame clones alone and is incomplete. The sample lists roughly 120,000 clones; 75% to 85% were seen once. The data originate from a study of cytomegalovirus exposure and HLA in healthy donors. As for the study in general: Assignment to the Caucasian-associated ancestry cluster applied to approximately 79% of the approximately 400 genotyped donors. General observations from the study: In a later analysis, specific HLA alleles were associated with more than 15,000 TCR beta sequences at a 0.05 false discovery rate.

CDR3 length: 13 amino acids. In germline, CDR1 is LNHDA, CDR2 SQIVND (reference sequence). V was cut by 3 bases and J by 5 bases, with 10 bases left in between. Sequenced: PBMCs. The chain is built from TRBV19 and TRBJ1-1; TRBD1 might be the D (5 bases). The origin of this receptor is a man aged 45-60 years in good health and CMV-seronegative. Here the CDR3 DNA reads TGTGCCAGTAGTATTCAGGGTGGAACTGAAGCTTTCTTT. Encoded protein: CASSIQGGTEAFF.